These T cell receptor beta chains were read from a single sample in a study of Ad26.COV2.S vaccination and SARS-CoV-2 variants. TCRdb's copy holds only in-frame clones and misses some; the assay was immunoSEQ multiplex PCR. Seen here are about 430,000 clones, approximately 92% observed once, and the top ten hold more than 10%. The sequencing here drew on peripheral blood, taken in a trial of Ad26.COV2.S vaccine versus placebo. The origin of the receptors is a person between 18 and 65 years old who received the Ad26.COV2.S COVID-19 vaccine or a placebo. Both conserved end residues are part of each CDR3. Each record gives: clone size, D gene, J gene, V gene, CDR3 protein, CDR3 DNA. D genes are given only for firm matches. Some rows have no size entry. The others give once, few or many, or a class for an expanded clone.

>.|.|TRBJ2-7|TRBV4-1
CASSQAFLYEQYF
TGCGCCAGCAGCCAAGCATTCCTCTACGAGCAGTACTTC
>.|.|TRBJ1-1|TRBV2
CASSGGSRTEAFF
TGTGCCAGCAGTGGAGGGAGCCGAACTGAAGCTTTCTTT
>.|.|TRBJ1-1|TRBV3-1/TRBV3-2
CASTQGQNTEAFF
TGTGCCAGCACGCAGGGGCAGAACACTGAAGCTTTCTTT
>.|.|TRBJ1-6|TRBV10-3
CAISEVGSPLHF
TGTGCCATCAGTGAAGTAGGTTCCCCCCTCCACTTT
>.|.|TRBJ1-3|TRBV4-3
CASSQELGFGNTIYF
TGCGCCAGCAGCCAAGAATTGGGGTTTGGAAACACCATATATTTT
>.|TRBD2|TRBJ2-1|TRBV7-2
CASSPGLAGDNEQFF
TGTGCCAGCAGCCCCGGACTAGCGGGAGACAATGAGCAGTTCTTC
>.|TRBD1|TRBJ2-5|TRBV7-2
CASSAWTGRQETQYF
TGTGCCAGCAGCGCCTGGACAGGTCGACAAGAGACCCAGTACTTC
>.|.|TRBJ1-1|TRBV5-6
CASSLQGRAFF
TGTGCCAGCAGCTTACAGGGCCGAGCTTTCTTT
>.|.|TRBJ1-1|TRBV18
CASSGFVTEAFF
TGTGCCAGCTCAGGGTTCGTCACTGAAGCTTTCTTT
>.|.|TRBJ1-6|TRBV6-5
CASSYSNIGTGSPLHF
TGTGCCAGCAGTTACTCGAATATAGGGACGGGTTCACCCCTCCACTTT
>.|.|TRBJ2-2|TRBV3-1/TRBV3-2
CASSQGSGVTGELFF
TGTGCCAGCAGCCAAGGGTCGGGAGTTACCGGGGAGCTGTTTTTT
>.|.|TRBJ2-2|TRBV20-1
CSAYITGELFF
TGCAGTGCTTACATTACCGGGGAGCTGTTTTTT
>.|.|TRBJ1-1|TRBV25-1
CASSAHSNTEAFF
TGTGCCAGCAGTGCCCACTCAAACACTGAAGCTTTCTTT
>.|.|TRBJ2-7|TRBV6-5
CASSWGGGPNEQYF
TGTGCCAGCAGCTGGGGTGGGGGTCCGAACGAGCAGTACTTC
>few|TRBD1|TRBJ1-1|TRBV27
CASRMTGSTEAFF
TGTGCCAGCAGGATGACAGGGTCCACTGAAGCTTTCTTT
>.|.|TRBJ1-3|TRBV6-5
CASETGNGNTIYF
TGTGCCAGTGAAACAGGGAATGGAAACACCATATATTTT
>.|.|TRBJ2-7|TRBV5-4
CASSLGFRDEQYF
TGTGCCAGCAGCTTGGGCTTCAGGGACGAGCAGTACTTC
>.|.|TRBJ2-2|TRBV4-3
CASSQDDGGPGELFF
TGCGCCAGCAGCCAAGATGACGGAGGTCCCGGGGAGCTGTTTTTT
>.|TRBD2|TRBJ2-5|TRBV5-1
CASSSRAGDETQYF
TGCGCCAGCAGCTCACGAGCGGGAGATGAGACCCAGTACTTC
>.|.|TRBJ1-3|TRBV5-6
CASSSTGGSGNTIYF
TGTGCCAGCAGCTCGACCGGTGGCTCTGGAAACACCATATATTTT
>.|TRBD2|TRBJ2-7|TRBV4-2
CASSQDGDYSYEQYF
TGTGCCAGCAGCCAAGACGGGGACTATTCTTACGAGCAGTACTTC
>.|.|TRBJ2-1|TRBV30
CAWRGGLHNEQFF
TGTGCCTGGAGAGGTGGTCTCCACAATGAGCAGTTCTTC
>.|.|TRBJ1-6|TRBV6-6
CASSYLQESLHF
TGTGCCAGCAGTTACCTCCAGGAGAGCCTCCACTTT
>.|.|TRBJ2-3|TRBV5-1
CASSLVSGHLTADTQYF
TGCGCCAGCAGCTTGGTTTCCGGACATCTCACGGCAGATACGCAGTATTTT
>.|.|TRBJ2-3|TRBV7-9
CASSPRGSRFNTDTQYF
TGTGCCAGCAGCCCCCGGGGTAGCCGCTTTAACACAGATACGCAGTATTTT
>.|.|TRBJ2-7|TRBV19
CASSIAGARYEQYF
TGTGCCAGTAGTATAGCGGGAGCCCGATACGAGCAGTACTTC
>.|.|TRBJ2-1|TRBV11-2
CASRDYSSYNEQFF
TGTGCCAGCAGGGACTATTCCTCCTACAATGAGCAGTTCTTC
>.|TRBD1|TRBJ2-1|TRBV5-6
CASSLRRDRRLYNEQFF
TGTGCCAGCAGCTTAAGAAGGGACAGGAGATTATACAATGAGCAGTTCTTC
>few|.|TRBJ1-3|TRBV7-9
CASSPRDNRGTIYF
TGTGCCAGCAGCCCGCGGGACAATAGGGGCACCATATATTTT
>.|.|TRBJ1-2|TRBV19
CASSLRSLEYYGYTF
TGTGCCAGTAGCCTACGGAGTCTAGAATACTATGGCTACACCTTC
>few|.|TRBJ1-5|TRBV6-1
CASSEVQSNQPQHF
TGTGCCAGCAGTGAAGTACAGTCCAATCAGCCCCAGCATTTT
>.|.|TRBJ2-7|TRBV29-1
CSVTPIQRETHEQYF
TGCAGCGTTACCCCTATACAACGGGAGACCCACGAGCAGTACTTC
>.|.|TRBJ1-5|TRBV12-3/TRBV12-4
CASSYLLNQPQHF
TGTGCCAGCAGCTATCTTCTGAATCAGCCCCAGCATTTT
>.|TRBD1|TRBJ2-3|TRBV18
CASSRNLGTGGQKDADTQYF
TGTGCCAGCTCACGGAACCTCGGGACAGGGGGCCAGAAGGATGCAGATACGCAGTATTTT
>.|.|TRBJ1-6|TRBV7-2
CASSLNPGNSSPLHF
TGTGCCAGCAGCTTAAATCCAGGGAATAGTTCACCCCTCCACTTT
>.|.|TRBJ2-1|TRBV18
CASSPPLSGGLYNEQFF
TGTGCCAGCTCACCACCCCTTTCAGGGGGACTCTACAATGAGCAGTTCTTC
>.|.|TRBJ2-7|TRBV5-5
CASSPEREQYF
TGTGCCAGCAGCCCGGAGAGAGAGCAGTACTTC
>.|.|TRBJ2-7|TRBV5-1
CASSKLSDGTYEQYF
TGCGCCAGCAGCAAACTGAGTGACGGGACCTACGAGCAGTACTTC
>.|TRBD1|TRBJ1-1|TRBV28
CASTAGGTEAFF
TGTGCCAGCACCGCAGGGGGGACTGAAGCTTTCTTT
>.|.|TRBJ2-1|TRBV27
CASSLLGAGINNEQFF
TGTGCCAGCAGTTTATTGGGGGCGGGGATAAACAATGAGCAGTTCTTC
>once|.|TRBJ1-2|TRBV30
CAWSTGTNYGYTF
TGTGCCTGGAGTACCGGGACTAACTATGGCTACACCTTC
>.|.|TRBJ1-1|TRBV3-1/TRBV3-2
CASSQDSSGVNAEAFF
TGTGCCAGCAGCCAAGATTCGTCAGGGGTTAACGCTGAAGCTTTCTTT
>.|TRBD2|TRBJ2-1|TRBV5-5
CASSLTSGSLNEQFF
TGTGCCAGCAGCTTGACTAGCGGGAGCTTAAATGAGCAGTTCTTC
>.|.|TRBJ2-3|TRBV19
CASSPQSTDTQYF
TGTGCCAGTAGTCCCCAAAGCACAGATACGCAGTATTTT
>few|.|TRBJ2-1|TRBV7-2
CASSLGLYNEQFF
TGTGCCAGCAGCTTAGGTCTCTACAATGAGCAGTTCTTC
>.|TRBD2|TRBJ2-3|TRBV7-3
CASSLALLAGGPSTDTQYF
TGTGCCAGCAGCTTAGCTCTGCTAGCGGGAGGTCCCAGCACAGATACGCAGTATTTT
>.|TRBD2|TRBJ2-5|TRBV7-9
CASSLGRSSGVQETQYF
TGTGCCAGCAGCTTAGGTCGGAGTAGCGGGGTTCAAGAGACCCAGTACTTC
>.|TRBD1|TRBJ1-4|TRBV7-9
CASSSGQGLGTNEKLFF
TGTGCCAGCAGCTCTGGACAGGGATTAGGAACTAATGAAAAACTGTTTTTT
>.|TRBD1|TRBJ1-1|TRBV25-1
CASSELLLGGGRDTEAFF
TGTGCCAGCAGTGAATTACTCTTAGGGGGCGGGAGGGACACTGAAGCTTTCTTT
>.|TRBD2|TRBJ2-1|TRBV7-9
CASSSYTGTSVSYNEQFF
TGTGCCAGCAGCTCGTACACCGGGACTAGCGTCTCCTACAATGAGCAGTTCTTC
>.|TRBD2|TRBJ2-1|TRBV2
CASSGLVGTSVNEQFF
TGTGCCAGCAGCGGGCTTGTTGGGACTAGCGTCAATGAGCAGTTCTTC